This TCR beta chain was retrieved from a study of PD-1 blockade in classical Hodgkin lymphoma. Repertoires were generated with immunoSEQ multiplex PCR, while TCRdb's copy carries only in-frame clones and drops some. The table lists approximately 100,000 clones, around 80% of them singletons, with 17% in the top ten. Comments on this clone: Antigen unknown.

Study-wide results and caveats: Some patients began nivolumab under 1 year after ASCT. These patients were excluded from later analyses. The diversity seen at baseline in complete responders resembled that of newly diagnosed patients. Repertoire differences lack defined causes, possibly disease activity or prior therapy. When set against healthy donors, newly diagnosed patients were reported to show lower baseline TCR diversity.

The sample's time point: cycle 4 day 1 (C4D1), after six to seven weeks of nivolumab. Every patient was affected by relapse after autologous stem cell transplantation, while exposure to brentuximab vedotin was not uniform. This clonotype was obtained from a human donor with classical Hodgkin lymphoma. The sample here was peripheral blood mononuclear cells (PBMCs), taken before the fourth cycle of nivolumab.

Here the CDR3 DNA reads TGTGCCAGCAGAAAGGACAGGGTTGGCTCTGGCTACACCTTC. Translating it yields CASRKDRVGSGYTF. This chain connects TRBV28 to TRBJ1-2; 8 positions agree with TRBD1. CDR3 length: 14 amino acids. V lost 6 bases and J lost 7; bases outside the gene matches: 10. CDR1 MDHEN and CDR2 SYDVKM come from the germline V gene.